This TCR beta chain was captured in a study of a mutant IDH1 vaccine in newly diagnosed glioma. Only in-frame clones appear in the TCRdb table, and some are missing; sequencing was by immunoSEQ multiplex PCR. The data hold around 100,000 clones, with about 90% observed a single time. The germline V gene encodes CDR1 MNHEY and CDR2 SMNVEV (reference sequence). The CDR3 spans 14 residues. V shed 6 bases, J shed 7 bases, and the junction held 5 bases outside the gene matches. Remarks on this clone: Its antigen is unknown.

As to time point: week 11, during vaccination. Vaccine doses each comprised 300 ug of mutant IDH1 20-mer peptide, with topical imiquimod. Tumors from donors were new WHO grade 3 or 4 IDH1-mutant astrocytomas with ATRX loss. The chain is built from TRBV27 and TRBJ2-1; 11 bases map to TRBD2. This sample comprised PBMCs, obtained from a glioma patient whose treatment included an IDH1 peptide vaccine. The source is a woman aged 45-60 years with glioma. The CDR3 DNA reads TGTGCCAGCAGGCCGGGACTAGCGGCTAATGAGCAGTTCTTC. The encoded protein is CASRPGLAANEQFF.